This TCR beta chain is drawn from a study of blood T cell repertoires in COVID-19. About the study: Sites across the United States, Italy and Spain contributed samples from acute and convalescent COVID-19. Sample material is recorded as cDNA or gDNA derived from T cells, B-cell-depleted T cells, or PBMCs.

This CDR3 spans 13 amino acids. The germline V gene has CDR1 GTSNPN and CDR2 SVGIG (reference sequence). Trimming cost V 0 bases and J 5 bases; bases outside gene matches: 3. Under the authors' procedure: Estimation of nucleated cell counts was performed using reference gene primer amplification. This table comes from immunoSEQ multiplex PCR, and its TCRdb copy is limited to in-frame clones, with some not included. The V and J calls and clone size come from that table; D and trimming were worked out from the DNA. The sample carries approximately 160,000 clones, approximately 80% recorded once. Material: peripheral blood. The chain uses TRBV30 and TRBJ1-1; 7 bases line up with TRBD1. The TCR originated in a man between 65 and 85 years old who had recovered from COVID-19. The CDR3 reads CAWSVGGGTEAFF. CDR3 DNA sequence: TGTGCCTGGAGTGTAGGGGGCGGAACTGAAGCTTTCTTT.